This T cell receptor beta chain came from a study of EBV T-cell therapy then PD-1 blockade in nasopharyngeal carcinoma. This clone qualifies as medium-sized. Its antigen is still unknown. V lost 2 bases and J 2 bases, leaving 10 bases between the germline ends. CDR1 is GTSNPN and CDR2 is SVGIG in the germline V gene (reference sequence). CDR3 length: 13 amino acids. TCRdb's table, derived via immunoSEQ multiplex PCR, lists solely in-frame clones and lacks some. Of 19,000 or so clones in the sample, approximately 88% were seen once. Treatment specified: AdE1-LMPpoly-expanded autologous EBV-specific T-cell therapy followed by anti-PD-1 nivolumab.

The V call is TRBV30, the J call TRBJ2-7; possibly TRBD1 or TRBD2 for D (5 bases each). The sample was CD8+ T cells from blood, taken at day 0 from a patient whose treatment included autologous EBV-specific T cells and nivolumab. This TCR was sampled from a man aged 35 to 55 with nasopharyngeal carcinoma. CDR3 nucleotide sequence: TGTGCCTGGAGTTACGGGACGGCCTACGAGCAGTACTTC. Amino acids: CAWSYGTAYEQYF.